In this sample, the clone carrying this T cell receptor (beta chain) turned up many times. The target antigen is unknown. For the unsorted libraries, 2 million PBMCs stored at -80 C served as input. This sample is drawn from a study of neurological immune-mediated disorders. Trimming took off 4 bases at V and 4 bases at J, with 14 bases between the two ends. In germline, CDR1 is SNHLY, CDR2 FYNNEI. The CDR3 is 15 residues long. The cDNA came from 5'RACE, which used 10-nucleotide random UMIs. TCRdb redid the calling of the 5' RACE reads with MiXCR, one entry per CDR3 protein. The sample carries 60,000 to 70,000 distinct CDR3 sequences, over 4% recorded once. Findings and caveats of the study: HTLV-1-associated myelopathy had the most TCR clonal expansion, while multiple sclerosis had the least, a level that fell below healthy controls. Clinical features showed no association with the multiple sclerosis repertoire cluster, and MRI features showed none either.

The V gene is TRBV2, the J gene TRBJ2-1, with D tentatively TRBD2 (5 bases). The clonotype comes from a human donor with multiple sclerosis. The donor label of this sample is uncertain. The specimen was PBMCs. The CDR3, as DNA: TGTGCCAGCAGTGTATACGGGAATCCATACAATGAGCAGTTCTTC. It encodes CASSVYGNPYNEQFF.